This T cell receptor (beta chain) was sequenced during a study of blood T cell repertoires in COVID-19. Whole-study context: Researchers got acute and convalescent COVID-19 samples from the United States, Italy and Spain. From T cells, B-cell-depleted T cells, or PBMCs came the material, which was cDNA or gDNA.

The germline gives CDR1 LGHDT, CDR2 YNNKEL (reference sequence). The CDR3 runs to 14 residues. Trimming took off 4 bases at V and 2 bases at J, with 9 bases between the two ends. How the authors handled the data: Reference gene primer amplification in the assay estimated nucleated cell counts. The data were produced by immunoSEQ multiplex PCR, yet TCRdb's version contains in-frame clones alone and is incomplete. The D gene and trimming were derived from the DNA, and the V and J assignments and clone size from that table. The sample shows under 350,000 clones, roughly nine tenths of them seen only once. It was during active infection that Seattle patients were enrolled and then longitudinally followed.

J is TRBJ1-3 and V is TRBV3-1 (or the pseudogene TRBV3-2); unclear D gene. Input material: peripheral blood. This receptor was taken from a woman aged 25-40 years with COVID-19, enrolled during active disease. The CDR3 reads CASSPSFAGNTIYF. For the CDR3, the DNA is TGTGCCAGCAGCCCTTCCTTTGCTGGAAACACCATATATTTT.